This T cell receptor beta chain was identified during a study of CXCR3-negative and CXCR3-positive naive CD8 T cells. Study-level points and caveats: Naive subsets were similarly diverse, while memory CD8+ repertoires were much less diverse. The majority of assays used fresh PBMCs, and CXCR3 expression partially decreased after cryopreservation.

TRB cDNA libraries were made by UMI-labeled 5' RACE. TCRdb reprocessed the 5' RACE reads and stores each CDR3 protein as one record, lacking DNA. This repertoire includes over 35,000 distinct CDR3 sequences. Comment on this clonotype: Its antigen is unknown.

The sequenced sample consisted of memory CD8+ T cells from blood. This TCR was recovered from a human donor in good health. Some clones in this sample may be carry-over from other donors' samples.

CDR3 region: CASSAGAGYEQYF. The rearrangement joins TRBV9 to TRBJ2-7; TCRdb selects TRBD1, and the lack of DNA leaves this call unchecked. This CDR3 spans 13 amino acids. CDR1 is SGDLS and CDR2 is YYNGEE in the germline V gene.